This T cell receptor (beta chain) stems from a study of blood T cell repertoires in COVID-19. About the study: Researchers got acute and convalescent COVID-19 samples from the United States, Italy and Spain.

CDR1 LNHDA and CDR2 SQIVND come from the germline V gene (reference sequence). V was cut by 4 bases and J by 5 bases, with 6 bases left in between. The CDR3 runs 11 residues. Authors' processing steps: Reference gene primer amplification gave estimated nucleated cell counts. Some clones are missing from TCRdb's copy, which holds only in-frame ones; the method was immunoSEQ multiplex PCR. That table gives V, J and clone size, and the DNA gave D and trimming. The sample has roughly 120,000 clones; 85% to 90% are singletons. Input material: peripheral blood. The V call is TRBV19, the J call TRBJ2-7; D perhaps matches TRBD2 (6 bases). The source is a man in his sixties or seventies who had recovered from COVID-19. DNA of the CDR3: TGTGCCAGTAGTAGGGGGGACGAGCAGTACTTC. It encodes CASSRGDEQYF.